This T cell receptor (beta chain) originates from a study of OX40 agonist ivuxolimab in advanced cancers. General observations from the study: What antigens the expanded peripheral T cells recognized was never established.

Anyone with autoimmune disease history or systemic immunosuppression was excluded. The table lists this clone with a count of one. Its specificity is not known. Sequenced by immunoSEQ multiplex PCR; TCRdb stores in-frame clones only, minus some. Of approximately 79,000 clones in the sample, 65% to 90% were seen once. Germline CDR1 SGDLS, CDR2 YYNGEE. This CDR3 has 15 amino acids. Trimming stripped 1 base from V and 5 bases from J, with 13 bases between. The origin of this receptor is an adult with an advanced solid tumor such as melanoma, head and neck, liver or kidney cancer. The sequenced sample was CD4+ or CD8+ T cells sorted from blood, obtained in a trial of the OX40 agonist ivuxolimab. The chain employs TRBV9 and TRBJ2-1; D remains ambiguous. The CDR3 bases are TGTGCCAGCAGCGTAAGTGAGCGATCCCACAATGAGCAGTTCTTC. It yields the protein CASSVSERSHNEQFF.